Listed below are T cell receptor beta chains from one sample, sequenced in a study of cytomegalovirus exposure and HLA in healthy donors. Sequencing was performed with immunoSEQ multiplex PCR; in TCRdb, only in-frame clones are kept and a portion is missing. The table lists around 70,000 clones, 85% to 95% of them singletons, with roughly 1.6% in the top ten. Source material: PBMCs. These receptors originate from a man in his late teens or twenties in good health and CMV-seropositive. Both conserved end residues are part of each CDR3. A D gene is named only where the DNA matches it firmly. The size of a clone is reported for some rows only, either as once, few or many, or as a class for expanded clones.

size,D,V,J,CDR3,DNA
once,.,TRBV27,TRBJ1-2,CASSEGFSHYGYTF,TGTGCCAGCAGTGAGGGTTTCTCTCACTATGGCTACACCTTC
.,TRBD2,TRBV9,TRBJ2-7,CASSVGLAAYEQYF,TGTGCCAGCAGCGTAGGACTAGCGGCCTACGAGCAGTACTTC
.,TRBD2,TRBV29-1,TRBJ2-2,CSVRDYLSTGELFF,TGCAGCGTAAGGGACTATCTCTCCACCGGGGAGCTGTTTTTT
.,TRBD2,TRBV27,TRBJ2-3,CATGRYSGLAGDTQYF,TGTGCCACCGGCCGCTATTCGGGACTAGCGGGAGATACGCAGTATTTT
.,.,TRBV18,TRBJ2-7,CASSKTETYEQYF,TGTGCCAGCTCAAAGACTGAAACCTACGAGCAGTACTTC
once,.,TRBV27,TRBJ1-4,CASSFGGAELFF,TGTGCCAGCAGTTTTGGGGGGGCTGAACTGTTTTTT
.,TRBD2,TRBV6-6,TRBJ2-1,CASSPSGPAYNEQFF,TGTGCCAGCAGTCCTAGCGGGCCCGCCTACAATGAGCAGTTCTTC
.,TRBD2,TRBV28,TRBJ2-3,CASRSWGLAGVDTQYF,TGTGCCAGCAGATCGTGGGGACTAGCGGGAGTAGATACGCAGTATTTT
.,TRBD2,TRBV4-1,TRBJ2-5,CASSQTSGEETQYF,TGCGCCAGCAGCCAAACTAGCGGGGAAGAGACCCAGTACTTC
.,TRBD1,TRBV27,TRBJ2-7,CASRPLGGQGLSEQYF,TGTGCCAGCAGACCCTTAGGAGGACAGGGGTTGTCCGAGCAGTACTTC
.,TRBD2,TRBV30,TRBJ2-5,CAWSVGLAGEETQYF,TGTGCCTGGAGTGTAGGACTAGCGGGAGAAGAGACCCAGTACTTC
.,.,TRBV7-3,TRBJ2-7,CASSGVGAGEQYF,TGTGCCAGCAGCGGCGTAGGGGCCGGAGAGCAGTACTTC
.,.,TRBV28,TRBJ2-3,CAIKRTDTQYF,TGTGCCATTAAGCGGACAGATACGCAGTATTTT
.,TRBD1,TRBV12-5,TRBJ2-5,CASATDRVGETQYF,TGTGCTAGTGCCACGGACAGGGTCGGAGAGACCCAGTACTTC
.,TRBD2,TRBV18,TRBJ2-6,CASSPRTDPSGSSGANVLTF,TGTGCCAGCTCACCGAGGACAGATCCTAGCGGGAGCTCTGGGGCCAACGTCCTGACTTTC
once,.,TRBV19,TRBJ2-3,CASSIRGTADTQYF,TGTGCCAGTAGTATCCGGGGGACCGCAGATACGCAGTATTTT
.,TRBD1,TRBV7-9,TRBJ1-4,CASSQDRGQKLFF,TGTGCCAGCAGCCAAGACAGGGGACAAAAACTGTTTTTT
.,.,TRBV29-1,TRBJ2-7,CSVASTENYEQYF,TGCAGCGTCGCCTCGACAGAGAACTACGAGCAGTACTTC
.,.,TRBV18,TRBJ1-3,CASSPSTGTGNTIYF,TGTGCCAGCTCACCCTCAACAGGGACTGGAAACACCATATATTTT
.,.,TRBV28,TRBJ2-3,CASSSPDKYGTDTQYF,TGTGCCAGCAGTTCACCCGACAAGTACGGCACAGATACGCAGTATTTT
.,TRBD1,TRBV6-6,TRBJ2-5,CASSWDRGRETQYF,TGTGCCAGCAGTTGGGACAGGGGAAGGGAGACCCAGTACTTC
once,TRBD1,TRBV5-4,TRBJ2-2,CASSLRGTGLYTGELFF,TGTGCCAGCAGCTTGCGGGGGACAGGGCTGTACACCGGGGAGCTGTTTTTT
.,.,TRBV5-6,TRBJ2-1,CASSPLALTGASYNEQFF,TGTGCCAGCAGCCCACTAGCCCTCACGGGAGCCTCCTACAATGAGCAGTTCTTC
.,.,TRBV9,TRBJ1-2,CASSFDTGENYGYTF,TGTGCCAGCAGCTTCGATACGGGGGAAAACTATGGCTACACCTTC
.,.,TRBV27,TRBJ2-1,CASLSRDKLSSGSYNEQFF,TGTGCCAGCTTATCCAGGGACAAACTATCTTCTGGATCCTACAATGAGCAGTTCTTC
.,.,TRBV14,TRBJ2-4,CASSQEASLGKNIQYF,TGTGCCAGCAGCCAAGAAGCTTCACTCGGCAAAAACATTCAGTACTTC
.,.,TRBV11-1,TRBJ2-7,CASSLSGGEQYF,TGTGCCAGCAGCCTGTCCGGCGGCGAGCAGTACTTC
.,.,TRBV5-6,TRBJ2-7,CASSLAMFYEQYF,TGTGCCAGCAGCTTGGCTATGTTCTACGAGCAGTACTTC
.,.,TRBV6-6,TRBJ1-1,CASNPYNTEAFF,TGTGCCAGCAATCCCTATAACACTGAAGCTTTCTTT
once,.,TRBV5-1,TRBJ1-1,CASSLVTENTEAFF,TGCGCCAGCAGCTTGGTTACAGAGAACACTGAAGCTTTCTTT
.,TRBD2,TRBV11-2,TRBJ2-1,CASRPTSGRANEQFF,TGTGCCAGCAGGCCGACTAGCGGGAGGGCCAATGAGCAGTTCTTC
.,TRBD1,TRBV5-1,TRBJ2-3,CASSSGTGSTDTQYF,TGCGCCAGCAGCTCCGGGACAGGTAGCACAGATACGCAGTATTTT
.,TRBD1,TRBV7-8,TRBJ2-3,CASSSGQGNTQYF,TGTGCCAGCAGCTCAGGACAGGGCAATACGCAGTATTTT
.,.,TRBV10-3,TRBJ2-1,CAISEPENPSSYNEQFF,TGTGCCATCAGTGAGCCGGAGAACCCGAGCTCCTACAATGAGCAGTTCTTC
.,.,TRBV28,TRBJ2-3,CASSFLAGKAQDTQYF,TGTGCCAGCAGTTTCCTGGCAGGGAAAGCACAAGATACGCAGTATTTT
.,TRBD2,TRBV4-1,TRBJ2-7,CASSQVLVSGRGSTYEQYF,TGCGCCAGCAGCCAAGTTTTGGTTAGCGGGAGAGGGTCAACCTACGAGCAGTACTTC
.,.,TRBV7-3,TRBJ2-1,CASSPTQGTEQFF,TGTGCCAGCAGCCCCACCCAGGGTACTGAGCAGTTCTTC
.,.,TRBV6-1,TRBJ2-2,CASSEGLNTGELFF,TGTGCCAGCAGTGAGGGGCTGAACACCGGGGAGCTGTTTTTT
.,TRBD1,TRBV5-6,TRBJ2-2,CASSLPGQGLPLNTGELFF,TGTGCCAGCAGCCTTCCGGGACAGGGTCTTCCGTTGAACACCGGGGAGCTGTTTTTT
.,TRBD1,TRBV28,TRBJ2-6,CASSSTGAGANVLTF,TGTGCCAGCAGTTCAACAGGGGCTGGGGCCAACGTCCTGACTTTC
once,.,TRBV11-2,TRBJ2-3,CAIGAADLGTQYF,TGTGCCATAGGGGCGGCAGACCTCGGTACGCAGTATTTT
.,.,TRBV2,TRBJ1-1,CASSSLRTEAFF,TGTGCCAGCAGCTCACTGCGGACTGAAGCTTTCTTT
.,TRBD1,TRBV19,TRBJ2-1,CATATGIDEQFF,TGTGCCACCGCGACAGGGATTGATGAGCAGTTCTTC
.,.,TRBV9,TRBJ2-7,CASSVGQGGPGQYF,TGTGCCAGCAGCGTAGGCCAGGGGGGTCCGGGGCAGTACTTC
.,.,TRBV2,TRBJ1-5,CASSEESGGQPQHF,TGTGCCAGCAGTGAAGAATCTGGCGGACAGCCCCAGCATTTT
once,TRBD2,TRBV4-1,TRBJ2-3,CASSQGSGRADTQYF,TGCGCCAGCAGCCAAGGAAGCGGGAGAGCTGATACGCAGTATTTT
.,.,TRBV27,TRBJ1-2,CASSLKGQGIYGYTF,TGTGCCAGCAGTTTAAAGGGTCAGGGCATCTATGGCTACACCTTC